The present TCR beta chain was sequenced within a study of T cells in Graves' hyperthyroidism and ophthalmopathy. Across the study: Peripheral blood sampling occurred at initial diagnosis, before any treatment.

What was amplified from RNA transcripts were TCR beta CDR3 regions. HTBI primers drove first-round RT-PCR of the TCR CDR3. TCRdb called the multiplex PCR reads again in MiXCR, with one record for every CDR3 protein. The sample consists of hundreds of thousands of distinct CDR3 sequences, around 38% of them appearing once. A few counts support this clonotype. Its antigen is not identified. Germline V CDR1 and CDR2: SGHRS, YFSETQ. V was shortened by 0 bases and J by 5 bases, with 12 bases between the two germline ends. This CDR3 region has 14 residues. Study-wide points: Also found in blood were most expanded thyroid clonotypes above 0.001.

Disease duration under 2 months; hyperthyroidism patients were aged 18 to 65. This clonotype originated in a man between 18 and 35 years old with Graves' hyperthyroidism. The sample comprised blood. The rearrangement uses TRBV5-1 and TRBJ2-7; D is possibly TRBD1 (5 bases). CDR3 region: CASSLGQGYDEQYF. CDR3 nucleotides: TGCGCCAGCAGCTTGGGGCAGGGATACGACGAGCAGTACTTC.